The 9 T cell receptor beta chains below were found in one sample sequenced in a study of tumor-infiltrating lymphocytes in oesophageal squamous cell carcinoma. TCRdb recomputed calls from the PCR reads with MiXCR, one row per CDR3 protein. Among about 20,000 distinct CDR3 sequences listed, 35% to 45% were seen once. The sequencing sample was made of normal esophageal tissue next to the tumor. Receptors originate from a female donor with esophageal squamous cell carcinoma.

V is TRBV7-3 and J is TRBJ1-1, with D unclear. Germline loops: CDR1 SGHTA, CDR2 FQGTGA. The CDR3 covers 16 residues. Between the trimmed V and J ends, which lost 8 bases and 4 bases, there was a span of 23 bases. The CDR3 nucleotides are TGTGCCAGCCACGGTACCATGGGCTTTGGGCCCACTGAAGCTTTCTTT. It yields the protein CASHGTMGFGPTEAFF.

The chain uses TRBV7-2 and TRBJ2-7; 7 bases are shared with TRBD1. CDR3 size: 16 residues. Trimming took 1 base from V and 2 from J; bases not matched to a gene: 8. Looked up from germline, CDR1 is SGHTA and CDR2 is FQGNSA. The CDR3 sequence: CASSLDFGTATYEQYF. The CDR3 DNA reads TGTGCCAGCAGCTTAGACTTCGGGACAGCGACCTACGAGCAGTACTTC.

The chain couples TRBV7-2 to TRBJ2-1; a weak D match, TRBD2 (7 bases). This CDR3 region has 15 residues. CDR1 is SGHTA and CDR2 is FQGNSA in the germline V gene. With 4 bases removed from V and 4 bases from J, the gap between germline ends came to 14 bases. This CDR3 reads CASSSWKGGYNEQFF. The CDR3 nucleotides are TGTGCCAGCAGCTCCTGGAAGGGGGGGTACAATGAGCAGTTCTTC. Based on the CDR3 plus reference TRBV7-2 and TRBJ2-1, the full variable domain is GAGVSQSPSNKVTEKGKDVELRCDPISGHTALYWYRQSLGQGLEFLIYFQGNSAPDKSGLPSDRFSAERTGGSVSTLTIQRTQQEDSAVYLCASSSWKGGYNEQFFGPGTRLTVL.

The CDR3 region is CASNRQGSSYEQYF. CDR3 nucleotide sequence: TGTGCCAGCAATCGACAGGGTAGCTCCTACGAGCAGTACTTC. V gene TRBV2 combines with J gene TRBJ2-5, with TRBD1 matching 7 bases. The DNA end lines up better with TRBJ2-7; the J call may be wrong. The CDR3 extends over 14 amino acids. Germline V lookup: CDR1 SNHLY, CDR2 FYNNEI.

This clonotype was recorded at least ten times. CDR3 bases: TGTGCCAGCACCAGGGACTCCTACGAGCAGTACTTC. Translation: CASTRDSYEQYF. The chain links TRBV28 to TRBJ2-7; possible D gene TRBD1, 5 bases. Germline assignment: CDR1 MDHEN and CDR2 SYDVKM. This CDR3 has 12 residues. The ends were cut back, 7 bases at V and 0 bases at J, with 7 bases in the middle.

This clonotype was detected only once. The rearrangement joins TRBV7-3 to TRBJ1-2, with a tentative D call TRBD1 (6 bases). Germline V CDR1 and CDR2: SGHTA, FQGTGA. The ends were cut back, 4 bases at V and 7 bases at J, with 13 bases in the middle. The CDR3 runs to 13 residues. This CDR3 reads CASSSYREGGYTF. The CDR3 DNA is TGTGCCAGCAGCTCCTACAGGGAGGGTGGCTACACCTTC.

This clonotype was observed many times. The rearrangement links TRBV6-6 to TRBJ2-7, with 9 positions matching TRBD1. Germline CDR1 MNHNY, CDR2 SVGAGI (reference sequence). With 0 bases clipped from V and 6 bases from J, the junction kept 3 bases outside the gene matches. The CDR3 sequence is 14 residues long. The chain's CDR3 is CASSYSTGGFEQYF. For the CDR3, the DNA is TGTGCCAGCAGTTACTCGACAGGGGGATTCGAGCAGTACTTC.

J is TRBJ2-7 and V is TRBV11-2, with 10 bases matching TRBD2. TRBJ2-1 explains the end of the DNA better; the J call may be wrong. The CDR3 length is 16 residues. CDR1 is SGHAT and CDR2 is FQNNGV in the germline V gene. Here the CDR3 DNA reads TGTGCCAGCAGCTCAGTGGGGACTAGCGCGAAAGTGGAGCAGTTCTTC. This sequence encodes CASSSVGTSAKVEQFF.

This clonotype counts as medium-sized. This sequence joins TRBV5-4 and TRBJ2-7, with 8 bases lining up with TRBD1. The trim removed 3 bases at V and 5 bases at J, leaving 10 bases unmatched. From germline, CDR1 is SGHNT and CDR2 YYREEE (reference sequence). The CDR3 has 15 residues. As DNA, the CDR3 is TGTGCCAGCAGCTACTGGTCGCCAGGGGGCAACGAGCAGTACTTC. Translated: CASSYWSPGGNEQYF.